The TCR beta chain under discussion was sequenced for a study of T-cell reconstitution after alpha-beta-depleted transplantation in children. For TCRbeta, the library was prepared with unique molecular identifiers. TCRdb analysed the PCR reads with MiXCR anew, one entry per CDR3 protein. The sample lists about 290,000 distinct CDR3 sequences, over 9% occurring once. The V end lost 3 bases, the J end lost 1 base, and 9 bases lay between the germline ends. The CDR3 covers 13 residues. Looked up from germline, CDR1 is DFQATT and CDR2 is SNEGSKA (reference sequence). This clonotype was seen only a few times.

This TCR was sampled from a boy less than two years old with acute myeloid leukemia, due to receive a stem cell transplant. Sequences were derived from PBMCs, sampled before TCRalphabeta/CD19-depleted stem cell transplant. This sequence joins TRBV20-1 and TRBJ1-2; D unclear. CDR3 sequence (DNA): TGCAGTGCTAGTTTATCCGGTAACTATGGCTACACCTTC. It yields the protein CSASLSGNYGYTF.